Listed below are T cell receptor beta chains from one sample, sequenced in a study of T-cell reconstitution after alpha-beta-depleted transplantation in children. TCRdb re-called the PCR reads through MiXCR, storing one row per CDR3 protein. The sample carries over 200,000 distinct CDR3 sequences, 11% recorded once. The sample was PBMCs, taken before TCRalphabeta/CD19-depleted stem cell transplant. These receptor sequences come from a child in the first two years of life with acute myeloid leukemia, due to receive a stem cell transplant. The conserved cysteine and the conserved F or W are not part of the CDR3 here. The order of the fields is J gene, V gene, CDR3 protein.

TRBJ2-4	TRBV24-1	ATSDAGQLDQY
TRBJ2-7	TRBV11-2	ASSPRTFSYEQY
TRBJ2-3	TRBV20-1	SGTVADTQY
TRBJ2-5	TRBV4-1	ASSPTGPQETQY
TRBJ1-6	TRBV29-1	SVRRTDNSPLH
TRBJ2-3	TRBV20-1	SAPPGGAGGTDTQY
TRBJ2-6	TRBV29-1	SIGQGSSGANVLT
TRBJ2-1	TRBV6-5	ATLRGYNEQF
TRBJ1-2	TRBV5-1	ASSLGSGDGYT
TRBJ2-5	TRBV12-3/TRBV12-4	ASSPTGPQESQY
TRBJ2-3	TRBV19	ASSSGRADTQY
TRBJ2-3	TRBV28	ASSLSPLAGEPY
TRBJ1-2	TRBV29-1	SSSTGDYGYT
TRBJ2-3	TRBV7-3	ASSFTLGDTQY
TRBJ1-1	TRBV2	ASFLPTANTEAF
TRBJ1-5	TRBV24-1	ATSDSAGTGFGNQPQH
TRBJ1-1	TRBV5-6	ASSPGPGTEAF
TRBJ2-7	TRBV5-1	ASSLGTVTYEQY
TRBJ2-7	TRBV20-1	SATAGPSSYEQY
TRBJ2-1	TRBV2	ASKAGGDEQF
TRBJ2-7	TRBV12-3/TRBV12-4	ASSFATGGYEQY
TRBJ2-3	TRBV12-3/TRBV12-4	ASSFVPGSTDTQY
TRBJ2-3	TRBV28	ASSLSLAAVTAEGDTQY
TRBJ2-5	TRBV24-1	ATSDYRTAQETQY
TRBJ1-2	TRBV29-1	SAEAVGGYT
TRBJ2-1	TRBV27	ASSFSLAGGAYNEQF
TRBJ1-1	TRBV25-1	ASSSSGQRTAEAF
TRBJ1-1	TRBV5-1	ASSLVTGRNTEAF
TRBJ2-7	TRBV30	AWSGPADWAYEQY
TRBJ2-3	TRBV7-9	ASSYGTSGHTDTQY
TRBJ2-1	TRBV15	ATSRGGRAGYNEQF
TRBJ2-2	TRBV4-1	ASSQEAGPFTGELF
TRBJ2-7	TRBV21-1	ASSKVGLAVSYEQY
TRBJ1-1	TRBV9	ASSAADRGTEAF
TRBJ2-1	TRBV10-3	AISATSGRTVEQF
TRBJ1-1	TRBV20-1	SARGTGNFDGF
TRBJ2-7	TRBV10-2	ASSDLAGTYEQY
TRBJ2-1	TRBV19	ASSIGRTTYNEQF
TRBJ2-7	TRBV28	AVGRQGPIYEQY
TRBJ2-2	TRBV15	ATSPRLAGGAGELF
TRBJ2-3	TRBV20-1	SARVAGTPPDTQY
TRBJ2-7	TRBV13	ASSSPIAGVHEQY
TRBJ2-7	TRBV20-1	SASVGTSGSEQY
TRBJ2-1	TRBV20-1	SATTSRTSGASSYNEQF
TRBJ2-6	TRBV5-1	ASSLHQAPGANVLT
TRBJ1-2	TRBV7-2	ASSFDRGGNGYT
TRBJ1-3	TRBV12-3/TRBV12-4	ASSPTTSIRNTIY
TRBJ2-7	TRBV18	ASSPTGTLYEQY
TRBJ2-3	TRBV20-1	SAQRDGTDTQY
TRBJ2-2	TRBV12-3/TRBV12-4	ASSLGGRRTGELF
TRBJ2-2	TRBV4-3	ASSLLSGGELF
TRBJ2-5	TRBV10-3	AIRGTSMKETQY
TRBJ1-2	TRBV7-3	ASSLFVGDGYT
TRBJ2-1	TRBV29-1	SVQTGTGNGNEQF
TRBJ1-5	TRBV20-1	SARAGARNQPQH